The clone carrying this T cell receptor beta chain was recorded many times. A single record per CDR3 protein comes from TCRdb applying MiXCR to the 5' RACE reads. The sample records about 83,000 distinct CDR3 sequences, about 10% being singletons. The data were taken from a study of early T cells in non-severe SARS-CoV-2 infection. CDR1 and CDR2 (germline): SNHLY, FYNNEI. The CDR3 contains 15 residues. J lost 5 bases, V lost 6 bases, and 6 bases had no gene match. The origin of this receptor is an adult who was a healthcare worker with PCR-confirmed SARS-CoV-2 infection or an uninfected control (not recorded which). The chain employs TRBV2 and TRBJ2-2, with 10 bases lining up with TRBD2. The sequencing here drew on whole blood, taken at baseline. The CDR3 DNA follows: TGTGCCAGCAGCCCCCCACTAGCGGGAACCGGGGAGCTGTTTTTT. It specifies CASSPPLAGTGELFF. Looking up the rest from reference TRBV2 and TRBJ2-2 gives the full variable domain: EPEVTQTPSHQVTQMGQEVILRCVPISNHLYFYWYRQILGQKVEFLVSFYNNEISEKSEIFDDQFSVERPDGSNFTLKIRSTKLEDSAMYFCASSPPLAGTGELFFGEGSRLTVL.